Presented here are 26 T cell receptor beta chains from one specimen sequenced in a study of read filtering for tumor transcriptome and immune sequencing. Molecular barcoded adaptors covering alpha/delta and beta/gamma chains were used on around 370 ng RNA. TCRdb reanalysed the reads using MiXCR and keeps one entry per CDR3 protein. The sample includes about 5,200 distinct CDR3 sequences, roughly 22% of them seen just once. Material: a population of CD138-negative cells sorted from bone marrow. The receptor set was obtained from a donor aged 40 or over with multiple myeloma.

This clonotype is termed medium-sized (0.01 to 0.1%). The V call is TRBV28, the J call TRBJ2-7; weak D call: TRBD1 (7 bases). Looked up from germline, CDR1 is MDHEN and CDR2 is SYDVKM. The CDR3 is 14 amino acids. V gave up 5 bases and J gave up 0 bases, with 11 bases separating them. CDR3 residues: CASSNRGLSYEQYF. The CDR3 DNA reads TGTGCCAGCAGTAACAGGGGACTCTCCTACGAGCAGTACTTC. Full variable domain (remainder filled in from reference TRBV28 and TRBJ2-7): DVKVTQSSRYLVKRTGEKVFLECVQDMDHENMFWYRQDPGLGLRLIYFSYDVKMKEKGDIPEGYSVSREKKERFSLILESASTNQTSMYLCASSNRGLSYEQYFGPGTRLTVT.

This clonotype showed up many times. The chain carries TRBV7-2 and TRBJ2-3, with TRBD2 identical over 9 bases. The germline V gene has CDR1 SGHTA and CDR2 FQGNSA. This CDR3 is 18 amino acids long. J gave up 1 base and V 4 bases, and 12 bases lay outside the gene matches. CDR3 sequence (DNA): TGTGCCAGCAGCTACGGAGTAGCGGGAGAGTTGGGCACAGATACGCAGTATTTT. Translating it yields CASSYGVAGELGTDTQYF.

A remark on this clonotype: One base separates it from a far larger clone, so it is likely a read error. The CDR3, as DNA: TGTGCCAGCAGCTTAAGGCGGGATCACTACAATGAGCAGTTCTTC. Translating it yields CASSLRRDHYNEQFF. V is TRBV7-9 and J is TRBJ2-1; D perhaps matches TRBD2 (6 bases). Germline CDR1 and CDR2: SEHNR and FQNEAQ (reference sequence). This CDR3 is 15 amino acids long. Trimming shortened V by 2 bases and J by 3 bases, and 11 bases separated the two germline ends. The full variable domain, with the rest looked up from reference TRBV7-9 and TRBJ2-1, is DTGVSQNPRHKITKRGQNVTFRCDPISEHNRLYWYRQTLGQGPEFLTYFQNEAQLEKSRLLSDRFSAERPKGSFSTLEIQRTEQGDSAMYLCASSLRRDHYNEQFFGPGTRLTVL.

This clonotype ranks as medium-sized. The chain carries TRBV6-5 and TRBJ2-7, with D perhaps assigned TRBD1 or TRBD2 (8 bases each). Germline CDR1 MNHEY, CDR2 SVGAGI. With 2 bases removed from V and 2 bases from J, the gap between germline ends came to 13 bases. The CDR3 sequence is 15 residues long. The CDR3 sequence: CASSYRGGQAYEQYF. CDR3 DNA: TGTGCCAGCAGTTACCGGGGGGGACAGGCCTACGAGCAGTACTTC.

This clonotype is categorized as medium-sized. This chain joins TRBV27 and TRBJ2-1; D is possibly TRBD1 (6 bases). V lost 6 bases and J 5 bases, leaving 8 bases between the germline ends. There are 12 residues in the CDR3. The germline V gene encodes CDR1 MNHEY and CDR2 SMNVEV (reference sequence). Here the CDR3 reads CASRRGNNEQFF. In DNA, the CDR3 is TGTGCCAGCAGGAGGGGGAACAATGAGCAGTTCTTC.

In its sample, this clonotype is medium-sized. The chain joins TRBV20-1 to TRBJ2-7; D is perhaps TRBD1 or TRBD2 (6 bases each). Germline V gene lookup returns CDR1 DFQATT and CDR2 SNEGSKA (reference sequence). V lost 3 bases and J lost 0, with 15 bases in between. The CDR3 consists of 15 residues. CDR3 sequence (DNA): TGCAGTGCTAGGGGGGGCAGCTCTAGCTCCTACGAGCAGTACTTC. This encodes CSARGGSSSSYEQYF.

This clonotype has ten or more counts. The chain has TRBV29-1 and TRBJ1-1; possible D gene TRBD1, 6 bases. V lost 0 bases to trimming and J lost 10 bases, with 12 bases between them. The germline CDR1 and CDR2 sequences are SQVTM and ANQGSEA. There are 12 residues in the CDR3. The CDR3 is CSVEDRTEGAFF. Written as DNA, the CDR3 is TGCAGCGTTGAAGATCGGACAGAAGGAGCTTTCTTT. The complete variable domain, with remaining parts taken from reference TRBV29-1 and TRBJ1-1, reads SAVISQKPSRDICQRGTSLTIQCQVDSQVTMMFWYRQQPGQSLTLIATANQGSEATYESGFVIDKFPISRPNLTFSTLTVSNMSPEDSSIYLCSVEDRTEGAFFGQGTRLTVV.

This clonotype was picked up many times. V usage is TRBV2 and J usage is TRBJ2-7; TRBD1 might be the D (6 bases). Between the trimmed V and J ends, which lost 9 bases and 3 bases, there was a span of 12 bases. Germline values: CDR1 SNHLY, CDR2 FYNNEI. CDR3 length: 12 amino acids. This CDR3 is CASETGIYEQYF. DNA for the CDR3: TGTGCCAGTGAAACAGGGATCTACGAGCAGTACTTC.

This clonotype was observed many times. This chain joins TRBV20-1 and TRBJ2-5; 9 nucleotides match TRBD2. V shed 6 bases, J shed 5 bases, and the junction held 13 bases outside the gene matches. Germline lookup yields CDR1 DFQATT and CDR2 SNEGSKA (reference sequence). This CDR3 has 15 residues. CDR3 residues: CSAPVGSGRVETQYF. The CDR3 DNA reads as TGCAGTGCCCCAGTTGGTAGCGGGAGAGTCGAGACCCAGTACTTC.

This clonotype was detected once. A far larger clone is one base from this, pointing to a likely read error. Here the CDR3 DNA reads TGTGCCAGCTCACCCGATTCAAATGAGCAGTACTTC. Its protein product is CASSPDSNEQYF. This chain joins TRBV18 and TRBJ2-7; unclear D gene. CDR1 is KGHSH and CDR2 is LQKENI in the germline V gene. The CDR3 contains 12 residues. V lost 3 bases to trimming and J lost 7 bases, with 10 bases between them.

This clonotype was detected a few times. The CDR3 DNA sequence: TGTGCCAGCAGCCAGACCGCTAGCGGGAGAGGCTACGAGCAGTACTTC. Amino acid sequence: CASSQTASGRGYEQYF. This chain uses TRBV6-2 or TRBV6-3 with TRBJ2-7; 10 positions match TRBD2. With 6 bases clipped from V and 3 bases from J, the junction kept 11 bases outside the gene matches. CDR1 and CDR2 from the germline V gene are MNHEY and SVGEGT. The CDR3 has 16 residues.

This clonotype was picked up many times. A much larger clonotype is one base distant, so this may be a read error. The V gene is TRBV10-3, the J gene TRBJ2-2; 7 nucleotides agree with TRBD2. The CDR3 totals 13 residues. The V gene's germline CDR1 is ENHRY and CDR2 SYGVKD. The CDR3 bases are TGTGCCACCGGCGGGAGTTACACCAGGGAGCTGTTTTTT. The encoded protein is CATGGSYTRELFF.

This clonotype was seen many times. This chain links TRBV7-3 with TRBJ2-6; D remains ambiguous. V was shortened by 8 bases and J by 4 bases, with 9 bases between the two germline ends. This CDR3 has 13 residues. Looked up from germline, CDR1 is SGHTA and CDR2 is FQGTGA. The DNA for the CDR3 is TGTGCCAGCGGGCCCCGCGGGGCCAACGTCCTGACTTTC. It translates to CASGPRGANVLTF.

J is TRBJ2-7 and V is TRBV6-6; 8 nucleotides agree with TRBD2. Germline loops: CDR1 MNHNY, CDR2 SVGAGI (reference sequence). This CDR3 has 15 amino acids. J gave up 7 bases and V 2 bases, and 10 bases lay outside the gene matches. The CDR3 is CASSYAKLAEGEQYF. CDR3 coding DNA: TGTGCCAGCAGTTACGCGAAACTAGCGGAGGGAGAGCAGTACTTC.

In its sample, this clonotype is medium-sized (0.01 to 0.1%). V and J are TRBV11-2 and TRBJ2-2; D is tentatively TRBD1 or TRBD2 (5 bases each). This CDR3 has 13 amino acids. The V end lost 6 bases, the J end lost 7 bases, and 12 bases lay between the germline ends. Germline V gene data show CDR1 as SGHAT and CDR2 as FQNNGV. The CDR3 DNA sequence: TGTGCCAGCAGAGAGACAGCGGACGGGGAGCTGTTTTTT. Amino acids: CASRETADGELFF. Complete variable domain (other parts from reference TRBV11-2 and TRBJ2-2): EAGVAQSPRYKIIEKRQSVAFWCNPISGHATLYWYQQILGQGPKLLIQFQNNGVVDDSQLPKDRFSAERLKGVDSTLKIQPAKLEDSAVYLCASRETADGELFFGEGSRLTVL.

Within the sample, this clonotype is medium-sized. The V and J genes are TRBV5-1 and TRBJ2-7; TRBD1 matches 9 bases. The CDR3 has 14 residues. Germline trimming cut 3 bases from V and 1 base from J; bases unmatched to any gene: 2. CDR1 and CDR2 from the germline V gene are SGHRS and YFSETQ. The CDR3 region is CASSWGTGSYEQYF. DNA of the CDR3: TGCGCCAGCAGCTGGGGGACAGGGTCCTACGAGCAGTACTTC.

This clonotype is medium-sized within its sample. This chain connects TRBV7-9 to TRBJ1-1; the D is unclear. CDR1 and CDR2 from the germline V gene are SEHNR and FQNEAQ (reference sequence). Trimming removed 4 bases from V and 1 base from J, with 16 bases in between. This CDR3 has 16 amino acids. The CDR3 bases are TGTGCCAGCAGCTCCGGCTTCTATACCGCGAACACTGAAGCTTTCTTT. This codes for CASSSGFYTANTEAFF.

At least ten counts were recorded for this clonotype. The V gene is TRBV28, the J gene TRBJ2-7; 9 bases align to TRBD1. Germline-derived CDR1 and CDR2 are MDHEN and SYDVKM. V trimming: 8 bases; J trimming: 2 bases; junction bases outside the gene matches: 7. This CDR3 spans 14 amino acids. The CDR3, as DNA: TGTGCCAGCGGGACAGGGATAATCACCTACGAGCAGTACTTC. Amino acid sequence: CASGTGIITYEQYF.

This clonotype was seen at least ten times. One base away lies a much larger clone, so this may be a sequencing read error. This chain uses TRBV28 with TRBJ1-2, with no clear D. The CDR3 is 13 residues long. Germline loops: CDR1 MDHEN, CDR2 SYDVKM. The CDR3 spells CASSSPDNYGFTF. DNA of the CDR3: TGTGCCAGCAGTTCGCCAGATAACTATGGCTTCACCTTC.

The table lists this clonotype with a few counts. The V gene is TRBV30, the J gene TRBJ2-1; maybe TRBD2 (6 bases). Looked up from germline, CDR1 is GTSNPN and CDR2 is SVGIG (reference sequence). The V gene lost 3 bases and the J gene lost 9 bases, with 24 bases spanning the gap. The CDR3 has 16 residues. As DNA, the CDR3 is TGTGCCTGGAGCGTACTCAGCGGGCCACTATCTAGTGAGCAGTTCTTC. Translated: CAWSVLSGPLSSEQFF.

This clonotype has only a few counts. The chain joins TRBV7-9 to TRBJ2-1, with 9 bases lining up with TRBD2. CDR1 is SEHNR and CDR2 is FQNEAQ in the germline V gene (reference sequence). This CDR3 comprises 16 residues. Unmatched junction bases numbered 11, after V lost 5 bases and J lost 6 bases. The CDR3 nucleotides read TGTGCCAGCAGCAGGGCTGGCGGGAGGGCCCCCAATGAGCAGTTCTTC. This encodes CASSRAGGRAPNEQFF.

This clonotype appeared many times. Given a much more abundant clone one base away, this may be a read error. This chain joins TRBV6-5 and TRBJ2-1; weak D call: TRBD1 (5 bases). Germline V gene data show CDR1 as MNHEY and CDR2 as SVGAGI. The CDR3 sequence is 14 residues long. The CDR3 here is CASSSGHPFNGQFF. CDR3 DNA: TGTGCCAGCAGTTCAGGACACCCATTCAATGGGCAGTTCTTC.

This clonotype rates as medium-sized. This chain connects TRBV16 to TRBJ2-1; no firm D call. Per the germline V gene, CDR1 is KGHSY and CDR2 is FQNENV. The CDR3 runs to 13 residues. The V and J ends lost 0 bases and 7 bases respectively, with 7 bases between them. The CDR3, as DNA: TGTGCCAGCAGCCAATCTCGGCAGAATGAGCAGTTCTTC. It yields the protein CASSQSRQNEQFF. Drawing the rest from reference TRBV16 and TRBJ2-1, the complete variable domain is GEEVAQTPKHLVRGEGQKAKLYCAPIKGHSYVFWYQQVLKNEFKFLISFQNENVFDETGMPKERFSAKCLPNSPCSLEIQATKLEDSAVYFCASSQSRQNEQFFGPGTRLTVL.

This clonotype is categorized as medium-sized. The gene calls are TRBV6-5 and TRBJ2-5, with unresolved D. The V and J ends lost 4 bases and 5 bases respectively, with 11 bases between them. The CDR3 is 13 residues long. Germline CDR1 MNHEY, CDR2 SVGAGI. Here the CDR3 DNA reads TGTGCCAGCAGTTCGGACGGGTGGGAGACCCAGTACTTC. It specifies CASSSDGWETQYF.

This clonotype is medium-sized by share. The chain carries TRBV27 and TRBJ2-1; D ambiguous. V was pared by 5 bases and J by 2 bases, with 10 bases between. The CDR3 contains 14 residues. Looked up from germline, CDR1 is MNHEY and CDR2 is SMNVEV (reference sequence). For the CDR3, the DNA is TGTGCCAGCAGTCTAAGACATCCCTACAATGAGCAGTTCTTC. Translated, it gives CASSLRHPYNEQFF.

Within the sample, this clonotype is medium-sized. V and J are TRBV29-1 and TRBJ1-4; a possible D gene is TRBD1 (6 bases). V lost 7 bases to trimming and J lost 1 base, with 16 bases between them. This CDR3 is 15 amino acids long. Germline CDR1 SQVTM, CDR2 ANQGSEA. The CDR3 DNA is TGCAGCGCCGTCGGGAGGGGGGAAACTAATGAAAAACTGTTTTTT. Its translation: CSAVGRGETNEKLFF.